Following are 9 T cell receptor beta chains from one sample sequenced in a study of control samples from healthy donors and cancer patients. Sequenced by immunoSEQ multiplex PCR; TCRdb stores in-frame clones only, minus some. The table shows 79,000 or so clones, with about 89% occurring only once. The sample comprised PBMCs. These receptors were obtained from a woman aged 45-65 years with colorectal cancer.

The CDR3 here is CASSPHSTPVEQFF. In DNA, the CDR3 is TGTGCCAGCAGCCCTCACTCAACACCCGTGGAGCAGTTCTTC. The rearrangement uses TRBV7-2 and TRBJ2-1; D uncertain. Germline CDR1 SGHTA, CDR2 FQGNSA. The length of the CDR3 is 14 residues. Trimming shortened V by 5 bases and J by 10 bases, and 18 bases separated the two germline ends.

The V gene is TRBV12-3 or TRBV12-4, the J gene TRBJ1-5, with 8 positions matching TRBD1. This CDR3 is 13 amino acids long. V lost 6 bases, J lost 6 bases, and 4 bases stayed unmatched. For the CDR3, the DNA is TGTGCCAGCAGCCAGGACAGGGTTCAGCCCCAGCATTTT. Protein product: CASSQDRVQPQHF.

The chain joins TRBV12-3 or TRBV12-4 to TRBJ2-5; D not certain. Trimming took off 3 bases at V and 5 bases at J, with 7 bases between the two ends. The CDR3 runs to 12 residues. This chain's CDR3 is CASSFVGETQYF. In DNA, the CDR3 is TGTGCCAGCAGTTTTGTTGGGGAGACCCAGTACTTC.

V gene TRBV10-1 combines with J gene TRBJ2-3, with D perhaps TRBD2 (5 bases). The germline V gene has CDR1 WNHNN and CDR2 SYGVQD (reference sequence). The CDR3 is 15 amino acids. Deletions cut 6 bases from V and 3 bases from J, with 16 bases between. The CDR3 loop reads CASSSRVGRTDTQYF. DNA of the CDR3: TGCGCCAGCAGCTCCCGGGTAGGGAGAACAGATACGCAGTATTTT.

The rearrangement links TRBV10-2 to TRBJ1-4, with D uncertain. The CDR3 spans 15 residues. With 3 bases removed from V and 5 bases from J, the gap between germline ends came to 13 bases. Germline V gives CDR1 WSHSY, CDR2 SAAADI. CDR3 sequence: CASSEESDQNEKLFF. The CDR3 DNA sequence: TGCGCCAGCAGTGAAGAGTCAGATCAAAATGAAAAACTGTTTTTT.

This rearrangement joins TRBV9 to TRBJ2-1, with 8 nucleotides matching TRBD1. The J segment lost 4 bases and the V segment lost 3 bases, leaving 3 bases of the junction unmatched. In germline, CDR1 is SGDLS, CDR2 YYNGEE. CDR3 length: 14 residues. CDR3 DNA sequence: TGTGCCAGCAGCGCTGGGACAGGTTACAATGAGCAGTTCTTC. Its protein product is CASSAGTGYNEQFF.

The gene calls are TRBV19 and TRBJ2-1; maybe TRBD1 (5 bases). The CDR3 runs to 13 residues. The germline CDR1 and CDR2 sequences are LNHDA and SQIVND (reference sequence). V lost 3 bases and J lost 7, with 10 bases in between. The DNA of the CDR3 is TGTGCCAGTAGTATGTCAGGGTTGAATGAGCAGTTCTTC. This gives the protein CASSMSGLNEQFF.

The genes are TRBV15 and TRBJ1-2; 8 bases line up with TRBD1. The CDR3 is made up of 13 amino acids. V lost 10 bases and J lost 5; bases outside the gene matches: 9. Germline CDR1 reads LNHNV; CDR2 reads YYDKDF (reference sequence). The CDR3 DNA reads TGTGCCATATCACCGGGACAGGAATATGGCTACACCTTC. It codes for CAISPGQEYGYTF.

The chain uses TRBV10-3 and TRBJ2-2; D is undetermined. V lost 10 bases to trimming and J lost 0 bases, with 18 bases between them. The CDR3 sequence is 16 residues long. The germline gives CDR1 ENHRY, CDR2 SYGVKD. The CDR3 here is CATRLSEGANTGELFF. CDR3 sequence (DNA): TGTGCCACCAGGCTAAGCGAAGGTGCGAACACCGGGGAGCTGTTTTTT.